This T cell receptor beta chain stems from a study of cytomegalovirus exposure and HLA in healthy donors. The overall study: The use of the same platform for the 120 or so validation repertoires and the roughly 680 first-cohort repertoires was reported by a later analysis. Findings and caveats of the study: One later analysis, an examination of the 100 to 150 validation repertoires, found that first-cohort TCR clusters tended to co-occur in them. The CMV antigen specificity of a few CMV-associated chains was confirmed through in vitro analysis.

TCRdb's table, derived via immunoSEQ multiplex PCR, lists solely in-frame clones and lacks some. The table shows approximately 130,000 clones, with approximately 81% occurring only once. Regarding this clone: The antigen remains undetermined.

The donors were members of the validation cohort, which comprised under 150 subjects and was separate from the first cohort of several hundred subjects. Source material: PBMCs. The clonotype was recovered from a young woman in good health and CMV-seronegative.

The CDR3 coding sequence is TGTGCCAGCAGTTCAATAGCGGGGGGGGTCAATGAGCAGTTCTTC. It is translated as CASSSIAGGVNEQFF. V usage is TRBV27 and J usage is TRBJ2-1, with 11 bases aligning to TRBD2. Germline assignment: CDR1 MNHEY and CDR2 SMNVEV (reference sequence). This CDR3 is built from 15 residues. V was pared by 4 bases and J by 6 bases, with 5 bases of the junction left unmatched.